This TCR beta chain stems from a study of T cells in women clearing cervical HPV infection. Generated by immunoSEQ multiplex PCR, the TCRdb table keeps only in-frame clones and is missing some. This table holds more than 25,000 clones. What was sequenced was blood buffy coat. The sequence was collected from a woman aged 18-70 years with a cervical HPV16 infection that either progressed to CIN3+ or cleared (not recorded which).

This chain's CDR3 is CASSPGVANTEAFF. Partial CDR3 DNA: TGTGCCAGCAGTCCAGGGGTCGCGAACACTGAA. This chain uses TRBV11-2 with TRBJ1-1, with a possible D match to TRBD1 (6 bases). The read ends 3 residues before the CDR3 terminus; that terminus is restored from the germline J gene. There are 14 residues in the CDR3. V was pared by 6 bases and J by 1 base, with 12 bases between. Germline loops: CDR1 SGHAT, CDR2 FQNNGV.